What follows are 26 T cell receptor beta chains derived from one specimen sequenced in a study of CD8+ T cells in alopecia areata (dated by TCRdb to 2017 to 2018). Libraries came from the immunoSEQ multiplex PCR assay. To provide template for TCR sequencing, every sample had RNA extracted and reverse transcribed into cDNA. TCRdb carries this immuneACCESS record with in-frame sequences only. Its versions omit some clonotypes, under half of them owing to an unresolved V gene in the studies checked, with the rest unexplained. In all, the sample holds some 150,000 clones, and roughly 53% of those were seen once. The biggest ten clones account for roughly 6.7% of the sample. Interpreted using the paper, the time point label stands for: baseline before oral tofacitinib. This sample comprised CD4+ T cells sorted from blood, obtained at week 0. These receptors were taken from a human donor with alopecia areata.

This clone was observed a handful of times. This sequence joins TRBV7-9 and TRBJ2-1; TRBD2 aligns across 13 bases. Germline V gene sequence: CDR1 SEHNR, CDR2 FQNEAQ (reference sequence). The V segment lost 5 bases and the J segment 5 bases; nucleotides outside the gene matches: 3. The CDR3 length is 15 residues. CDR3 sequence reads: CASSRTSGGNNEQFF. In nucleotides, the CDR3 is TGTGCCAGCAGCCGGACTAGCGGGGGCAACAATGAGCAGTTCTTC.

The chain joins TRBV29-1 to TRBJ2-2; D remains unclear. This CDR3 has 12 residues. Germline V gene lookup returns CDR1 SQVTM and CDR2 ANQGSEA. Trimming removed 7 bases at V and 6 bases at J, with 12 bases between. The CDR3: CSANVSPGELFF. The CDR3 nucleotides read TGCAGCGCTAATGTTAGCCCCGGGGAGCTGTTTTTT.

This clone was seen more than once but under ten times. The chain carries TRBV6-6 and TRBJ2-5; no definite D call. This CDR3 contains 13 residues. Per the germline V gene, CDR1 is MNHNY and CDR2 is SVGAGI (reference sequence). V was pared by 2 bases and J by 1 base, with 5 bases between. This CDR3 reads CASSYALQETQYF. The CDR3 DNA follows: TGTGCCAGCAGTTACGCCCTCCAAGAGACCCAGTACTTC.

Here the CDR3 reads CASSFWDETQYF. In nucleotides, the CDR3 is TGTGCCAGCAGCTTCTGGGACGAGACCCAGTACTTC. J is TRBJ2-5 and V is TRBV5-5; D is tentatively TRBD1 or TRBD2 (5 bases each). V lost 2 bases to trimming and J lost 5 bases, with 7 bases between them. The CDR3 is made up of 12 amino acids. Germline CDR1 reads SGHKS; CDR2 reads YYEKEE (reference sequence).

The rearrangement uses TRBV25-1 and TRBJ2-4, with unresolved D. The CDR3 covers 15 residues. Deletions cut 6 bases from V and 0 bases from J, with 12 bases between. Germline values: CDR1 MGHDK, CDR2 SYGVNS. As DNA, the CDR3 is TGTGCCAGCAGCCACCAGACCTTAGCCAAAAACATTCAGTACTTC. Translated, it gives CASSHQTLAKNIQYF.

V usage is TRBV2 and J usage is TRBJ1-5; D is uncertain. V gave up 0 bases and J gave up 7 bases, with 10 bases separating them. Per germline, CDR1 SNHLY and CDR2 FYNNEI. This CDR3 contains 14 residues. CDR3 in DNA: TGTGCCAGCAGTGAAGCGGTGGGAGTACAGCCCCAGCATTTT. Protein: CASSEAVGVQPQHF.

The chain combines TRBV18 with TRBJ2-7, with 8 bases lining up with TRBD1. Germline V gene sequence: CDR1 KGHSH, CDR2 LQKENI. The length of the CDR3 is 15 residues. Trimming at V came to 2 bases and at J to 2 bases, leaving 5 bases not matched to a gene. The CDR3 nucleotides read TGTGCCAGCTCACCAGGACAGGGATCCACCTACGAGCAGTACTTC. Encoded protein: CASSPGQGSTYEQYF.

This chain uses TRBV29-1 with TRBJ2-7; 12 bases are shared with TRBD1. Trimming removed 7 bases from V and 6 bases from J; junction bases left unmatched: 4. The germline V gene has CDR1 SQVTM and CDR2 ANQGSEA. This CDR3 contains 12 residues. In DNA, the CDR3 is TGCAGCGGTCGGGACAGGGGGCGCGAGCAGTACTTC. Its protein is CSGRDRGREQYF.

CDR3 sequence reads: CASSVDSMNTEAFF. The CDR3 region has the DNA TGTGCCAGCAGTGTTGACAGTATGAACACTGAAGCTTTCTTT. This chain uses TRBV2 with TRBJ1-1, with D tentatively TRBD1 (5 bases). From germline, CDR1 is SNHLY and CDR2 FYNNEI. V dropped 4 bases and J dropped 0 bases, with 9 bases sitting between them. CDR3 size: 14 residues. Together with reference TRBV2 and TRBJ1-1, the CDR3 gives the full variable domain: EPEVTQTPSHQVTQMGQEVILRCVPISNHLYFYWYRQILGQKVEFLVSFYNNEISEKSEIFDDQFSVERPDGSNFTLKIRSTKLEDSAMYFCASSVDSMNTEAFFGQGTRLTVV.

CDR3 sequence: CASSSAGTLRTQYF. The DNA of the CDR3 is TGTGCCAGCAGTTCGGCCGGGACGCTTAGGACCCAGTACTTC. J is TRBJ2-5 and V is TRBV7-9; D is perhaps TRBD1 or TRBD2 (5 bases each). Trimming took off 6 bases at V and 7 bases at J, with 18 bases between the two ends. This CDR3 comprises 14 residues. CDR1 and CDR2 (germline): SEHNR, FQNEAQ (reference sequence).

The chain combines TRBV5-4 with TRBJ2-3, with D perhaps matching TRBD1 or TRBD2 (5 bases each). The CDR3 contains 15 residues. The V end was cut by 4 bases, the J end by 0 bases, with 12 bases between. Germline assignment: CDR1 SGHNT and CDR2 YYREEE (reference sequence). This chain's CDR3 is CASSLGTASTDTQYF. The CDR3, as DNA: TGTGCCAGCAGCCTAGGGACCGCTAGCACAGATACGCAGTATTTT.

The rearrangement links TRBV14 to TRBJ2-2, with a tentative D call TRBD1 (6 bases). This CDR3 is built from 15 residues. Trimming left V 3 bases short and J 1 base short, with 9 bases between. CDR1 and CDR2 (germline): SGHDN, FVKESK. The CDR3 region is CASSQTGKNTGELFF. CDR3 coding DNA: TGTGCCAGCAGCCAGACAGGAAAGAACACCGGGGAGCTGTTTTTT.

This clone was counted only a few times. The chain employs TRBV9 and TRBJ2-1; D unclear. V was cut by 0 bases and J by 2 bases, with 9 bases left in between. Germline V gives CDR1 SGDLS, CDR2 YYNGEE. This CDR3 region has 15 residues. The CDR3 nucleotides read TGTGCCAGCAGCGTAGAACTGGCTACCTACAATGAGCAGTTCTTC. This translates into CASSVELATYNEQFF.

The chain is built from TRBV7-3 and TRBJ2-3; no reliable D call. Between the trimmed V and J ends, which lost 2 bases and 3 bases, there was a span of 9 bases. CDR1 and CDR2 from the germline V gene are SGHTA and FQGTGA. The CDR3 covers 14 residues. This chain's CDR3 is CASSLSHSTDTQYF. The CDR3 region has the DNA TGTGCCAGCAGCTTATCGCACAGTACAGATACGCAGTATTTT.

J is TRBJ2-1 and V is TRBV13, with D hard to call. CDR3 length: 13 residues. Germline V gene lookup returns CDR1 PRHDT and CDR2 FYEKMQ (reference sequence). Trimming took 0 bases from V and 9 from J, leaving 9 bases between them. The DNA of the CDR3 is TGTGCCAGCAGCTTAGGTGCAGGTGTTGAGCAGTTCTTC. It is translated as CASSLGAGVEQFF.

The CDR3 DNA follows: TGTGCCAGCAGCGTGAGCCCGGGAAATGGGCCCCTCCACTTT. Amino acids: CASSVSPGNGPLHF. The J gene is TRBJ1-6, the V gene TRBV9; D remains unclear. The CDR3 runs to 14 residues. Germline V lookup: CDR1 SGDLS, CDR2 YYNGEE. V gave up 2 bases and J gave up 13 bases, with 16 bases separating them.

A single count supports this clone. The chain joins TRBV27 to TRBJ2-1; D may correspond to TRBD1 or TRBD2 (5 bases each). The CDR3 is 18 residues long. Trimming took 4 bases from V and 2 from J, leaving 21 bases between them. CDR1 and CDR2 from the germline V gene are MNHEY and SMNVEV (reference sequence). This chain's CDR3 is CASSWGSLSNPPYNEQFF. CDR3 DNA: TGTGCCAGCAGTTGGGGGTCGCTGTCTAACCCACCCTACAATGAGCAGTTCTTC.

The chain couples TRBV7-9 to TRBJ2-3, with a weak D call TRBD1 (5 bases). CDR1 and CDR2 (germline): SEHNR, FQNEAQ (reference sequence). V lost 3 bases, J lost 10 bases, and 17 bases lay in between. This CDR3 region has 14 residues. The CDR3 coding sequence is TGTGCCAGCAGCTTCGCTACCCTTGACAGATCGCAGTATTTT. Translating it yields CASSFATLDRSQYF.

The gene calls are TRBV30 and TRBJ2-2; 12 positions agree with TRBD2. The CDR3 is 16 residues long. After removal of 4 bases from V and 5 bases from J, the junction contained 8 bases not matched to a gene. Germline assignment: CDR1 GTSNPN and CDR2 SVGIG (reference sequence). CDR3 protein: CAWTPTGTSGTGELFF. In nucleotides, the CDR3 is TGTGCCTGGACTCCCACCGGGACTAGCGGGACCGGGGAGCTGTTTTTT.

The chain combines TRBV9 with TRBJ2-5; D is unresolved. Trimming shortened V by 0 bases and J by 0 bases, and 6 bases separated the two germline ends. Germline CDR1 reads SGDLS; CDR2 reads YYNGEE. This CDR3 has 14 amino acids. For the CDR3, the DNA is TGTGCCAGCAGCGTAGGGGGAAACCAAGAGACCCAGTACTTC. As protein: CASSVGGNQETQYF.

The chain combines TRBV7-9 with TRBJ1-5; no clear D. The CDR3 covers 13 residues. The germline V and J ends were trimmed by 7 bases and 7 bases, with 14 bases remaining between them. The germline gives CDR1 SEHNR, CDR2 FQNEAQ (reference sequence). The DNA for the CDR3 is TGTGCCAGCACCGGAGACGGGAAACAGCCCCAGCATTTT. This encodes CASTGDGKQPQHF. Supplemented by reference TRBV7-9 and TRBJ1-5, the full variable domain reads DTGVSQNPRHKITKRGQNVTFRCDPISEHNRLYWYRQTLGQGPEFLTYFQNEAQLEKSRLLSDRFSAERPKGSFSTLEIQRTEQGDSAMYLCASTGDGKQPQHFGDGTRLSIL.

The sample holds one count of this clone. This rearrangement joins TRBV30 to TRBJ1-6, with TRBD1 matching over 8 bases. The CDR3 is 12 amino acids. In germline, CDR1 is GTSNPN, CDR2 SVGIG (reference sequence). V lost 5 bases to trimming and J lost 7 bases; unmatched junction nucleotides: 1. CDR3 DNA sequence: TGTGCCTGGGACAGGGGAAATTCACCCCTCCACTTT. Protein product: CAWDRGNSPLHF.

The rearrangement uses TRBV29-1 and TRBJ1-1; D is perhaps TRBD1 (5 bases). CDR1 and CDR2 (germline): SQVTM, ANQGSEA. The CDR3 loop spans 14 amino acids. With 6 bases removed from V and 4 bases from J, the gap between germline ends came to 18 bases. For the CDR3, the DNA is TGCAGCGTCGAGCTCCGGGGGGGGACCACTGAAGCTTTCTTT. This translates into CSVELRGGTTEAFF.

The CDR3: CASSTTGNEKLFF. Here the CDR3 DNA reads TGTGCCAGCAGTACGACAGGGAATGAAAAACTGTTTTTT. The chain employs TRBV27 and TRBJ1-4; 7 bases are a match to TRBD1. From germline, CDR1 is MNHEY and CDR2 SMNVEV (reference sequence). This CDR3 has 13 amino acids. V was pared by 5 bases and J by 5 bases, with 2 bases of the junction left unmatched. Full variable domain (missing parts from reference TRBV27 and TRBJ1-4): EAQVTQNPRYLITVTGKKLTVTCSQNMNHEYMSWYRQDPGLGLRQIYYSMNVEVTDKGDVPEGYKVSRKEKRNFPLILESPSPNQTSLYFCASSTTGNEKLFFGSGTQLSVL.

This chain links TRBV5-6 with TRBJ1-2; D uncertain. Trimming took off 0 bases at V and 5 bases at J, with 5 bases between the two ends. Germline V gives CDR1 SGHDT, CDR2 YYEEEE. The CDR3 extends over 12 amino acids. CDR3 sequence reads: CASSLAEYGYTF. DNA of the CDR3: TGTGCCAGCAGCTTGGCTGAGTATGGCTACACCTTC.

The rearrangement joins TRBV20-1 to TRBJ2-1; D unresolved. The germline V gene has CDR1 DFQATT and CDR2 SNEGSKA (reference sequence). The CDR3 is 11 residues long. Trimming left V 3 bases short and J 8 bases short, with 8 bases between. CDR3 DNA: TGCAGTGCTAGGGCCTTTCATGAGCAGTTCTTC. As protein: CSARAFHEQFF.